Following are 2 T cell receptor beta chains from one sample sequenced in a study of blood T cell repertoires in COVID-19. Clones were read by immunoSEQ multiplex PCR, and TCRdb kept only the in-frame ones, dropping some. The sample contains 440,000 or so clones, around 91% of which appear only once. Sequenced material: peripheral blood. The receptor set was obtained from a woman between 40 and 50 years old with COVID-19, enrolled during active disease.

This clone was detected once. The chain recombines TRBV6-6 with TRBJ2-1, with 10 bases lining up with TRBD1. The CDR3 has 15 residues. With 6 bases clipped from V and 4 bases from J, the junction kept 6 bases outside the gene matches. Germline V gives CDR1 MNHNY, CDR2 SVGAGI (reference sequence). Written as DNA, the CDR3 is TGTGCCAGCAGCCCGGACAGGGGGGGATACAATGAGCAGTTCTTC. Protein product: CASSPDRGGYNEQFF.

The rearrangement links TRBV7-2 to TRBJ2-3; 7 bases fit TRBD1. CDR1 is SGHTA and CDR2 is FQGNSA in the germline V gene. V shed 2 bases and J 8 bases; nucleotides not matched to a gene: 7. The CDR3 is 14 amino acids. The CDR3, as DNA: TGTGCCAGCAGCTTATCAGGGGGTGGCGGTACGCAGTATTTT. Its protein is CASSLSGGGGTQYF.